Given below is one TCR beta chain in context. Antigen: not known. The V segment lost 4 bases and the J segment 8 bases; nucleotides outside the gene matches: 8. Germline CDR1 and CDR2: SGHRS and YFSETQ. This CDR3 has 15 residues. The assay was immunoSEQ multiplex PCR, and TCRdb's table has in-frame clones only and misses some. The sample has 100,000 to 150,000 clones, about 82% seen once. This sample was included in a study of cytomegalovirus exposure and HLA in healthy donors. Background on the study: It was reported in a later analysis that the same platform had been used for the approximately 120 validation repertoires as for the 666 first-cohort repertoires. Study-level findings and limits: There were 164 TCR beta chains listed as cytomegalovirus-associated. That first-cohort TCR clusters tended to co-occur in the roughly 120 validation repertoires was found in a later analysis. The classifier reportedly diagnosed cytomegalovirus status with high specificity and sensitivity.

This chain joins TRBV5-1 and TRBJ2-1; 11 nucleotides line up with TRBD1. The sample consisted of PBMCs. This TCR was sampled from a man between 18 and 35 years old in good health and CMV-seronegative. The DNA of the CDR3 is TGCGCCAGCAGCGGGACAAGGACAGGGGGCGATGAGCAGTTCTTC. Amino acids: CASSGTRTGGDEQFF.